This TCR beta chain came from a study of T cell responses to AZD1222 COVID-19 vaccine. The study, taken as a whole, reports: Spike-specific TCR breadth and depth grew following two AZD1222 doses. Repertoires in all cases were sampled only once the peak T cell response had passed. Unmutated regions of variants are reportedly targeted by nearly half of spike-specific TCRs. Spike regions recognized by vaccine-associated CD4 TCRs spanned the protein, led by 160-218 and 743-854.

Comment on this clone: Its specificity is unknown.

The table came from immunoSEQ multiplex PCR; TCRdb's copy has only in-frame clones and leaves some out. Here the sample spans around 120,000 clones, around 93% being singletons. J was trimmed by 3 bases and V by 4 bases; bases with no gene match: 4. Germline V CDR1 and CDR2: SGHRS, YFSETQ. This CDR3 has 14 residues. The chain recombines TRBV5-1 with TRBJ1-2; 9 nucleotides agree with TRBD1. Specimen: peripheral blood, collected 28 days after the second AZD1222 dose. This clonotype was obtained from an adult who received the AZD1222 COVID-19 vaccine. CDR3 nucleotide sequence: TGCGCCAGCAGCGTGGGACAGGGAGACTATGGCTACACCTTC. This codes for CASSVGQGDYGYTF. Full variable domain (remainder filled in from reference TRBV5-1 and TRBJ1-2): KAGVTQTPRYLIKTRGQQVTLSCSPISGHRSVSWYQQTPGQGLQFLFEYFSETQRNKGNFPGRFSGRQFSNSRSEMNVSTLELGDSALYLCASSVGQGDYGYTFGSGTRLTVV.